This paragraph covers one T cell receptor beta chain sequence. This table comes from immunoSEQ multiplex PCR, and its TCRdb copy is limited to in-frame clones, with some not included. The table shows roughly 500,000 clones, with about 96% occurring only once. This entry is derived from a study of shared clonotypes between healthy human individuals. V lost 1 base, J lost 3 bases, and 6 bases stayed unmatched. This CDR3 contains 18 residues. Germline V gene lookup returns CDR1 MGHRA and CDR2 YSYEKL. This TCR came from a woman in her twenties or thirties in good health. The gene calls are TRBV4-1 and TRBJ2-2; the match to TRBD2 covers 12 bases. Sequenced input: naive CD4+ T cells sorted from blood. Noted subset: CD45RA+ positively selected. CDR3 nucleotides: TGCGCCAGCAGCCAAGCCTGGGGACTAGCGGGTCACACCGGGGAGCTGTTTTTT. Translated, it gives CASSQAWGLAGHTGELFF.